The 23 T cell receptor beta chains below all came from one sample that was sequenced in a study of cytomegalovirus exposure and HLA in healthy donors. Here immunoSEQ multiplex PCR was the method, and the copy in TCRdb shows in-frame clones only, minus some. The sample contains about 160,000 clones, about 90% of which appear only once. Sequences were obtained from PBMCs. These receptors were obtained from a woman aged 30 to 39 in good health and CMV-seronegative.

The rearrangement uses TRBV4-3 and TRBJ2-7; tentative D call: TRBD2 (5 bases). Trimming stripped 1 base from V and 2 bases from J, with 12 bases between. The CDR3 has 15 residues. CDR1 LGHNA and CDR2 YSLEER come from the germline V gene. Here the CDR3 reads CASSQGTRMTYEQYF. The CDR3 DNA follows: TGCGCCAGCAGCCAAGGGACTCGTATGACCTACGAGCAGTACTTC.

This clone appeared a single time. The CDR3 is CASSASSGGAGANVLTF. CDR3 bases: TGTGCCAGCAGTGCGTCTAGCGGGGGGGCTGGGGCCAACGTCCTGACTTTC. The chain recombines TRBV6-1 with TRBJ2-6; 12 nucleotides align to TRBD2. Germline-derived CDR1 and CDR2 are MNHNS and SASEGT. The J segment lost 2 bases and the V segment lost 4 bases, leaving 3 bases of the junction unmatched. CDR3 length: 17 residues.

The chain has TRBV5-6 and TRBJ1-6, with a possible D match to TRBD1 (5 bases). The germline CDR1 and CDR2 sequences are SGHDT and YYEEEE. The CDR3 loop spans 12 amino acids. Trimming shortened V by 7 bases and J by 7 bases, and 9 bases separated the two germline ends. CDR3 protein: CASAPGNSPLHF. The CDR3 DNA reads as TGTGCCAGCGCCCCAGGGAATTCACCCCTCCACTTT. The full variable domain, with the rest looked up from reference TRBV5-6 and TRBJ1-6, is DAGVTQSPTHLIKTRGQQVTLRCSPKSGHDTVSWYQQALGQGPQFIFQYYEEEERQRGNFPDRFSGHQFPNYSSELNVNALLLGDSALYLCASAPGNSPLHFGNGTRLTVT.

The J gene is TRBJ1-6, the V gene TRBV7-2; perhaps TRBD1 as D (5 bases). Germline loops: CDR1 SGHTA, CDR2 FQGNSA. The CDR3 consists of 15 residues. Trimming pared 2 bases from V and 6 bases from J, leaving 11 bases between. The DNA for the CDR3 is TGTGCCAGCAGCTTATTGGGGCCGAGTAATTCACCCCTCCACTTT. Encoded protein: CASSLLGPSNSPLHF.

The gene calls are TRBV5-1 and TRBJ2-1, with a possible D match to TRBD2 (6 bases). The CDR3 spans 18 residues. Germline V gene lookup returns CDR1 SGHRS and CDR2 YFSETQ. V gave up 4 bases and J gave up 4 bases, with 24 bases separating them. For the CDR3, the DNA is TGCGCCAGCAGCCCATGGGGCGGGGCGGACTTGCCTTACAATGAGCAGTTCTTC. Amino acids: CASSPWGGADLPYNEQFF.

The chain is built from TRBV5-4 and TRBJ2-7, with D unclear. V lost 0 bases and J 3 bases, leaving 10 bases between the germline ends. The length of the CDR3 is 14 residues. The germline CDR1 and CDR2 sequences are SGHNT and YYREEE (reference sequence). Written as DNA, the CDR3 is TGTGCCAGCAGCTTGGAACAGACCGGCTACGAGCAGTACTTC. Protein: CASSLEQTGYEQYF.

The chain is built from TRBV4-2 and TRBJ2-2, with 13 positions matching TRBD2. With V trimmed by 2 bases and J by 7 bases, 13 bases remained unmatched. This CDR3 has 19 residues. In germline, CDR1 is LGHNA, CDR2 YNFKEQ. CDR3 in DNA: TGTGCCAGCAGCCAACCTAAACTGAGACTAGCGGGAGGCCACGGGGAGCTGTTTTTT. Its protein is CASSQPKLRLAGGHGELFF.

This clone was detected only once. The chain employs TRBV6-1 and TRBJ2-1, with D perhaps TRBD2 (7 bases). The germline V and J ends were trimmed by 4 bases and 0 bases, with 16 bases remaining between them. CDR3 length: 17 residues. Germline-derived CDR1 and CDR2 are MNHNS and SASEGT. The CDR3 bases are TGTGCCAGCAGTGTGGGAGGGGGGGCCAGCTCCTACAATGAGCAGTTCTTC. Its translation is CASSVGGGASSYNEQFF.

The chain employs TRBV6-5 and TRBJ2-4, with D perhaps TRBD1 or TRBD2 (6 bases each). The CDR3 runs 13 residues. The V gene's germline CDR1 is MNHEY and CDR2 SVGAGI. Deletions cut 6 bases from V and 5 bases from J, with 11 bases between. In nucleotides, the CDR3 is TGTGCCAGCAGCGCAAGGGGGGAAAACATTCAGTACTTC. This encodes CASSARGENIQYF.

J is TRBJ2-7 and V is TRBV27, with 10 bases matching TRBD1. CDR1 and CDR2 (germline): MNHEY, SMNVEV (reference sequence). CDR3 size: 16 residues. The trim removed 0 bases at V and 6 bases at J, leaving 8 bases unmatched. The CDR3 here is CASSLSIRGTGAEQYF. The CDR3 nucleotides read TGTGCCAGCAGTTTATCGATAAGAGGGACAGGGGCCGAGCAGTACTTC.

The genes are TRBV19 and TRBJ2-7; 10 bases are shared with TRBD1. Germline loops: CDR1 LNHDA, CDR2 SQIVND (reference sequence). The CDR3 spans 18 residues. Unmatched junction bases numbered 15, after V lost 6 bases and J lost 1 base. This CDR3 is CASRAESGTGVGSYEQYF. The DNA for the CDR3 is TGTGCCAGTAGGGCGGAATCGGGGACAGGGGTTGGATCCTACGAGCAGTACTTC.

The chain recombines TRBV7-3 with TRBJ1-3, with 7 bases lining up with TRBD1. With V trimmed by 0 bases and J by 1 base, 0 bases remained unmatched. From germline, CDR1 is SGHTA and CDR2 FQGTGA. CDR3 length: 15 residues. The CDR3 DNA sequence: TGTGCCAGCAGCTTAACGGGACAGTCTGGAAACACCATATATTTT. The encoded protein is CASSLTGQSGNTIYF.

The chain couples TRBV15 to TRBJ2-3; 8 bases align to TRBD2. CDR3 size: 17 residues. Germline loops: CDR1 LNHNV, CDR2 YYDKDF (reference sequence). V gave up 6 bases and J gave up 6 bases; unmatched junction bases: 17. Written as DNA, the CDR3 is TGTGCCACCAGAGGATGGGGACTAGATCGGGTTTTGGATACGCAGTATTTT. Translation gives CATRGWGLDRVLDTQYF. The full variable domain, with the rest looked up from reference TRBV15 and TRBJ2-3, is DAMVIQNPRYQVTQFGKPVTLSCSQTLNHNVMYWYQQKSSQAPKLLFHYYDKDFNNEADTPDNFQSRRPNTSFCFLDIRSPGLGDTAMYLCATRGWGLDRVLDTQYFGPGTRLTVL.

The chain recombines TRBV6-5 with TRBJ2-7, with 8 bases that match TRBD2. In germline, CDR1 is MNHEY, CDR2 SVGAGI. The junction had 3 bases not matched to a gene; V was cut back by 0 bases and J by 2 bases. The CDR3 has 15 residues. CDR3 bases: TGTGCCAGCAGTTACTCGCGGCGGGGGGCCTACGAGCAGTACTTC. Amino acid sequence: CASSYSRRGAYEQYF.

The CDR3, as DNA: TGTGCCAGCAGTTTGGAGGGGCCCCTAATGAAAGGTTCGCAGTATTTT. This translates into CASSLEGPLMKGSQYF. This chain joins TRBV28 and TRBJ2-3; maybe TRBD2 (6 bases). CDR1 and CDR2 from the germline V gene are MDHEN and SYDVKM. CDR3 size: 16 residues. Trimming took off 3 bases at V and 10 bases at J, with 23 bases between the two ends.

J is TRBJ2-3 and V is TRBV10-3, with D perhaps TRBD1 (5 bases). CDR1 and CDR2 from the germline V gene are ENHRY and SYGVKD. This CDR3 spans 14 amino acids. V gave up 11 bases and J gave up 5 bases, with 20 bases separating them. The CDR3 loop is CASSYGALGDTQYF. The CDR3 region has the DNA TGTGCCTCCTCCTATGGGGCTCTAGGAGATACGCAGTATTTT.

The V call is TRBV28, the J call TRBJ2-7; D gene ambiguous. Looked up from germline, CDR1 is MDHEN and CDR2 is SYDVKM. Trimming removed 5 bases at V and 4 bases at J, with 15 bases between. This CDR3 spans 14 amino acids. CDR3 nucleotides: TGTGCCAGCAGTACCGCAGCAGTAGAGTACGAGCAGTACTTC. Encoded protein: CASSTAAVEYEQYF.

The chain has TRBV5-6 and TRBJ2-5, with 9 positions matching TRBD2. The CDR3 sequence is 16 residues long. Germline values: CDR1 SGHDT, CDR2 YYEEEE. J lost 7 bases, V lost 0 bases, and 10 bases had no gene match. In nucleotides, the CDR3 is TGTGCCAGCAGCTTGGTTAGCGGGAGTACTTTGGGGACCCAGTACTTC. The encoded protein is CASSLVSGSTLGTQYF.

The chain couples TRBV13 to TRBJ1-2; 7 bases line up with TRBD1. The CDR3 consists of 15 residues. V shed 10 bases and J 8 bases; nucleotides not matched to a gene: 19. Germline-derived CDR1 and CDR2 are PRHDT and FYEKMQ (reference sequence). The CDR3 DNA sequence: TGTGCCACCAGGGTTCAGGGGGAGATTCCGGACGGCTACACCTTC. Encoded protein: CATRVQGEIPDGYTF.

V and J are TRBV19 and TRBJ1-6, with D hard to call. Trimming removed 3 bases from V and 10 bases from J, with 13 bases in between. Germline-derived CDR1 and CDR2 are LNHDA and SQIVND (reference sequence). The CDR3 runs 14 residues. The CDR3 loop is CASSIIKGGSPLHF. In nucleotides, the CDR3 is TGTGCCAGTAGTATTATAAAGGGAGGATCACCCCTCCACTTT.

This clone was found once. The CDR3 is CASRPTSGRTQFF. CDR3 bases: TGTGCCAGCAGACCGACTAGCGGGAGGACCCAGTTCTTC. The chain uses TRBV28 and TRBJ2-1; 13 nucleotides agree with TRBD2. Germline trimming cut 6 bases from V and 13 bases from J; bases unmatched to any gene: 6. The length of the CDR3 is 13 residues. Germline CDR1 reads MDHEN; CDR2 reads SYDVKM.

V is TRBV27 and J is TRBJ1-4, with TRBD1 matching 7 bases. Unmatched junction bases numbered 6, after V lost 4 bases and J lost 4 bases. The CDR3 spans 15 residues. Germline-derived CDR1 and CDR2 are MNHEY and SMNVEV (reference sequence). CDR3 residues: CASSSRTGLNEKLFF. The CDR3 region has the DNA TGTGCCAGCAGTTCCCGGACAGGCCTTAATGAAAAACTGTTTTTT.

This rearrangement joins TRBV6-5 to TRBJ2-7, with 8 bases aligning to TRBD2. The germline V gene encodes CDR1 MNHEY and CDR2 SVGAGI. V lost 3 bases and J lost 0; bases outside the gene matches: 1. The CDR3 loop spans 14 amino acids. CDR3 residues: CASSYSGDSYEQYF. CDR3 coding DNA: TGTGCCAGCAGTTATAGCGGGGACTCCTACGAGCAGTACTTC.